The 17 T cell receptor beta chains presented below share a single source sample, sequenced in a study of T cell repertoires in cytomegalovirus infection (dated by TCRdb to about 2019). The sequencer listed for this sample is Illumina HiSeq 1500. Using fastp at Q25 and MiXCR, TCRdb reprocessed the public reads and kept productive beta chains. CDR3 protein sequences are deduplicated, and each keeps its most common genes and DNA. This sample has a few hundred thousand distinct CDR3 sequences in its table, and roughly 15% of those were observed once. The ten largest make up about 12% of the sample. The sequencing input was PBMCs. These receptors were obtained from a human donor in good health (CMV status not recorded). Some clones in this sample may be carry-over from other donors' samples.

The rearrangement joins TRBV10-3 to TRBJ2-7; D uncertain. Germline V gene lookup returns CDR1 ENHRY and CDR2 SYGVKD. V lost 0 bases and J 0 bases, leaving 6 bases between the germline ends. The CDR3 extends over 14 amino acids. The CDR3 nucleotides are TGTGCCATCAGTGAGTCGTGGAGCTCCTACGAGCAGTACGTC. Encoded protein: CAISESWSSYEQYV.

The chain carries TRBV7-9 and TRBJ1-2; D not resolved. The germline gives CDR1 SEHNR, CDR2 FQNEAQ (reference sequence). CDR3 length: 13 amino acids. Trimming left V 5 bases short and J 6 bases short, with 13 bases between. CDR3 sequence: CASSPRLYHGYTF. DNA for the CDR3: TGTGCCAGCAGCCCCCGCTTATATCATGGCTACACCTTC.

The rearrangement links TRBV12-3 or TRBV12-4 to TRBJ2-1, with no clear D. The CDR3 has 11 amino acids. Deletions cut 6 bases from V and 12 bases from J, with 12 bases between. The CDR3 nucleotides read TGTGCCAGCAGCAGGACCGAGTGGCAGTTCTTC. It is translated as CASSRTEWQFF.

This chain connects TRBV28 to TRBJ1-2; D might be TRBD1 (5 bases). Germline V gene data show CDR1 as MDHEN and CDR2 as SYDVKM. Trimming stripped 5 bases from V and 8 bases from J, with 12 bases between. This CDR3 is built from 12 residues. CDR3 in amino acids: CASSLLQEGYTF. CDR3 in DNA: TGTGCCAGCAGTCTATTACAGGAGGGCTACACCTTC.

This clonotype turned up a few times. The chain joins TRBV28 to TRBJ2-7; D gene uncertain. This CDR3 region has 13 residues. From germline, CDR1 is MDHEN and CDR2 SYDVKM. Trimming removed 11 bases at V and 3 bases at J, with 17 bases between. The CDR3 DNA sequence: TGTGCCCCTACCCCCCGAGAAGTCTACGAGCAGTACTTC. It translates to CAPTPREVYEQYF.

Only a few counts were recorded for this clonotype. The chain recombines TRBV7-9 with TRBJ1-2; D gene ambiguous. From germline, CDR1 is SEHNR and CDR2 FQNEAQ (reference sequence). CDR3 length: 16 residues. The germline V and J ends were trimmed by 0 bases and 4 bases, with 15 bases remaining between them. CDR3 loop: CASSLATEALFYGYTF. The CDR3 nucleotides read TGTGCCAGCAGCTTAGCCACAGAAGCATTATTCTATGGCTACACCTTC. Full variable domain (rest looked up from reference TRBV7-9 and TRBJ1-2): DTGVSQNPRHKITKRGQNVTFRCDPISEHNRLYWYRQTLGQGPEFLTYFQNEAQLEKSRLLSDRFSAERPKGSFSTLEIQRTEQGDSAMYLCASSLATEALFYGYTFGSGTRLTVV.

A single count supports this clonotype. The chain has TRBV4-1 and TRBJ1-1; TRBD1 aligns across 9 bases. J was trimmed by 3 bases and V by 3 bases; bases with no gene match: 11. Germline CDR1 reads MGHRA; CDR2 reads YSYEKL. The CDR3 has 17 amino acids. As DNA, the CDR3 is TGCGCCAGCAGCCACCCCCGGGACAGGGTATTAGACACTGAAGCTTTCTTT. It is translated as CASSHPRDRVLDTEAFF.

This clonotype has ten or more counts. This chain links TRBV28 with TRBJ2-3; 8 bases match TRBD2. This CDR3 is built from 14 residues. The junction had 1 base not matched to a gene; V was cut back by 1 base and J by 4 bases. Germline CDR1 is MDHEN and CDR2 is SYDVKM. Here the CDR3 DNA reads TGTGCCAGCAGTTTATACGGGGGGGCAGATACGCAGTATTTT. Its translation: CASSLYGGADTQYF.

This clonotype was seen a handful of times. The rearrangement uses TRBV6-1 and TRBJ1-5; 8 bases fit TRBD1. This CDR3 is 15 amino acids long. The V gene's germline CDR1 is MNHNS and CDR2 SASEGT. After removal of 5 bases from V and 4 bases from J, the junction contained 7 bases not matched to a gene. CDR3 nucleotide sequence: TGTGCCAGCAGTCCTAGCGACAGGGGTAATCAGCCCCAGCATTTT. It translates to CASSPSDRGNQPQHF.

V and J are TRBV4-1 and TRBJ1-4; maybe TRBD1 (5 bases). The CDR3 runs 14 residues. CDR1 is MGHRA and CDR2 is YSYEKL in the germline V gene. Trimming shortened V by 4 bases and J by 8 bases, and 14 bases separated the two germline ends. CDR3 residues: CASSLQGLEEKLFF. The CDR3 DNA follows: TGCGCCAGCAGCCTTCAGGGTTTGGAGGAAAAACTGTTTTTT.

This clonotype was observed a few times. The V gene is TRBV4-1, the J gene TRBJ2-1; D remains unclear. The CDR3 is 16 amino acids. Germline CDR1 is MGHRA and CDR2 is YSYEKL. Trimming pared 0 bases from V and 4 bases from J, leaving 13 bases between. CDR3 coding DNA: TGCGCCAGCAGCCAAGATGGGATAATAACTTACAATGAGCAGTTCTTC. Residues: CASSQDGIITYNEQFF.

In its sample, this clonotype was seen a few times. J is TRBJ1-5 and V is TRBV12-3 or TRBV12-4; a weak D match, TRBD1 (6 bases). The CDR3 totals 15 residues. Deletions cut 1 base from V and 2 bases from J, with 9 bases between. The CDR3 sequence is CASSLVAGGNQPQHF. The DNA of the CDR3 is TGTGCCAGCAGTTTAGTTGCAGGGGGCAATCAGCCCCAGCATTTT.

This clonotype was detected once. The CDR3 reads CASSPRGRAKNIQYF. CDR3 DNA sequence: TGTGCCAGCAGCCCAAGGGGCAGAGCCAAAAACATTCAGTACTTC. The V and J genes are TRBV7-9 and TRBJ2-4; D perhaps matches TRBD1 (5 bases). The CDR3 contains 15 residues. Trimming left V 5 bases short and J 0 bases short, with 11 bases between. Germline values: CDR1 SEHNR, CDR2 FQNEAQ (reference sequence).

The count of this clonotype is one. This rearrangement joins TRBV7-9 to TRBJ2-7, with 7 bases that match TRBD1. This CDR3 has 16 residues. V gave up 5 bases and J gave up 4 bases; unmatched junction bases: 14. CDR1 SEHNR and CDR2 FQNEAQ come from the germline V gene (reference sequence). This chain's CDR3 is CASSPDRVRVGYEQYF. The CDR3 bases are TGTGCCAGCAGCCCTGACAGGGTCAGAGTGGGATACGAGCAGTACTTC.

As regards this clonotype: Possible read error: a much larger clone is one base away. The chain combines TRBV7-2 with TRBJ2-7; 8 bases align to TRBD1. The CDR3 runs 12 residues. The V segment lost 8 bases and the J segment 5 bases; nucleotides outside the gene matches: 5. The germline V gene has CDR1 SGHTA and CDR2 FQGNSA. The CDR3 DNA reads TGTGCCAGCTGCAAACAGGGGGACGAGCAGTACTTC. Its protein is CASCKQGDEQYF.

The V call is TRBV5-4, the J call TRBJ2-3, with 10 bases that match TRBD2. Germline lookup yields CDR1 SGHNT and CDR2 YYREEE (reference sequence). The CDR3 has 16 residues. The ends lost 2 bases at V and 2 bases at J; junction bases unmatched: 5. Here the CDR3 reads CASSFRLAGNTDTQYF. CDR3 sequence (DNA): TGTGCCAGCAGCTTTAGACTAGCGGGTAACACAGATACGCAGTATTTT.

This chain links TRBV28 with TRBJ2-1, with D possibly matching TRBD2 (7 bases). The CDR3 covers 14 residues. CDR1 and CDR2 (germline): MDHEN, SYDVKM. V lost 5 bases to trimming and J lost 8 bases, with 16 bases between them. The CDR3 protein is CASSPGGISDEQFF. CDR3 DNA: TGTGCCAGCAGTCCGGGGGGCATCAGTGATGAGCAGTTCTTC.